Listed below are T cell receptor beta chains from one sample, sequenced in a study of post-analysis software for immune sequencing data. Using its own MiXCR run on the PCR reads, TCRdb lists one record per CDR3 protein. This sample has hundreds of thousands of distinct CDR3 sequences, with 25% to 30% found just once. The sample was blood. These receptors all stem from a girl aged 10-17 years with multiple sclerosis. The CDR3 runs from the conserved cysteine through the conserved F or W. D genes are given only for firm matches. Only some rows state a clone size, as once, few, many or a class for expanded clones.

d_call	v_call	j_call	clone_size	cdr3_nt	cdr3_aa
-	TRBV20-1	TRBJ2-7	-	TGCAGTGCTAGAGATGTGGCAGTCTACGAGCAGTACTTC	CSARDVAVYEQYF
TRBD1	TRBV11-2	TRBJ1-2	-	TGTGCCAGCAGCTTAGTTGACAGGGCTGGATATGGCTACACCTTC	CASSLVDRAGYGYTF
-	TRBV6-1	TRBJ2-7	-	TGTGCCAGCAGTGAAAGGGGGTACGAGCAGTACTTC	CASSERGYEQYF
-	TRBV7-9	TRBJ2-5	few	TGTGCCAGCAGGCCCGCTGTGGCAGAAGAGACCCAGTACTTC	CASRPAVAEETQYF
-	TRBV7-2	TRBJ1-5	-	TGTGCCAGCAGCTTAGACAGGCTTCAGCCCCAGCATTTT	CASSLDRLQPQHF
TRBD1	TRBV27	TRBJ1-5	few	TGTGCCAGCAGAAAGGGACAGGGGTATCAGCCCCAGCATTTT	CASRKGQGYQPQHF
-	TRBV5-1	TRBJ1-1	-	TGCGCCAGCAGCTACGGGCAGGGCTTCACTGAAGCTTTCTTT	CASSYGQGFTEAFF
-	TRBV6-5	TRBJ2-3	few	TGTGCCAGCAGTTACAAAGGGCTTAGCGGAGATACGCAGTATTTT	CASSYKGLSGDTQYF
-	TRBV7-2	TRBJ2-1	few	TGTGCCAGCAGCTTAGAGGTGCCGTACAATGAGCAGTTCTTC	CASSLEVPYNEQFF
-	TRBV28	TRBJ1-2	-	TGTGCCAGCAGCGCAGCCTATGGCTACACCTTC	CASSAAYGYTF
-	TRBV20-1	TRBJ1-1	-	TGCAGTGCTAGAGTGGACCTGAACACTGAAGCTTTCTTT	CSARVDLNTEAFF
TRBD2	TRBV5-1	TRBJ2-7	-	TGCGCCAGCAGCTCCCGGGAGGATGAGCTGTACGAGCAGTACTTC	CASSSREDELYEQYF
-	TRBV2	TRBJ2-1	-	TGTGCCAGCAGTGAATTAGGGTTCAATGAGCAGTTCTTC	CASSELGFNEQFF
TRBD1	TRBV6-5	TRBJ2-1	-	TGTGCCAGCAGTGGACAGGTGGGGAACAATGAGCAGTTCTTC	CASSGQVGNNEQFF
-	TRBV4-3	TRBJ2-7	many	TGCGCCAGCAGCCAAGGCATCGGACGCCGAGGGGAGCAGTACTTC	CASSQGIGRRGEQYF
TRBD1	TRBV5-1	TRBJ2-5	-	TGCGCCAGCAGCTTGGAGGGACAGGGTTGGGATGAGCAGTACTTC	CASSLEGQGWDEQYF
-	TRBV29-1	TRBJ2-7	few	TGCAGCGTCCGTCCCGGTAACTCCTACGAGCAGTACTTC	CSVRPGNSYEQYF
-	TRBV29-1	TRBJ2-7	-	TGCAGCGTTGGGGGGAATGCCTACGAGCAGTACTTC	CSVGGNAYEQYF
-	TRBV7-2	TRBJ1-1	-	TGTGCCAGCAGCTTAGATAACAGACTAATGAACACTGAAGCTTTCTTT	CASSLDNRLMNTEAFF
-	TRBV20-1	TRBJ2-1	few	TGCAGTGCTAGAGATTTTCGGACAGCTAGTCGCAATGAGCAGTTCTTC	CSARDFRTASRNEQFF
TRBD2	TRBV10-3	TRBJ2-2	few	TGTGCCATCCGACTAGCCGCGAACACCGGGGAGCTGTTTTTT	CAIRLAANTGELFF
-	TRBV2	TRBJ1-1	-	TGTGCCAGCAGTACCGTGGGGACTGAAGCTTTCTTT	CASSTVGTEAFF